This TCR beta chain was observed in a study of T cells after yellow fever vaccination. Study in general: Those fractions that held only low numbers of cells were prepared using the SMART-Seq v4 Ultra Low Input RNA kit. General study results and limits: Reappearance after the booster was seen for most primary-vaccination clones, at more than 95% CD4 and about 90% CD8. A secondary response was less intense yet reached its peak sooner, at day 5 versus 15.

This CDR3 region has 15 residues. The V end lost 0 bases, the J end lost 9 bases, and 13 bases lay between the germline ends. CDR1 and CDR2 from the germline V gene are SGHNT and YYREEE (reference sequence). As concerns this clonotype: The target antigen is unknown.

TCRdb fed the 5' RACE reads into MiXCR, producing one record per CDR3 protein. The sample lists 620,000 or so distinct CDR3 sequences; 10% to 15% were seen once. The source was PBMCs, collected on the day of the yellow fever booster vaccination. This sequence was found in a man aged 25 to 45 who received the YFV17D yellow fever vaccine. The genes are TRBV5-4 and TRBJ1-6, with D uncertain. CDR3 bases: TGTGCCAGCAGCTTGGCCGGGATAGCAGGTTCACCCCTCCACTTT. Its protein is CASSLAGIAGSPLHF.